This T cell receptor (beta chain) was sequenced for a study of T cell responses to AZD1222 COVID-19 vaccine. The V gene lost 5 bases and the J gene lost 4 bases, with 9 bases spanning the gap. The CDR3 totals 13 residues. Looked up from germline, CDR1 is MNHEY and CDR2 is SVGAGI. Study conclusions and caveats: Most donors were white British and more were female, and clonal diversity was possibly underestimated. Close to half of all spike-specific TCRs reportedly target regions of the variants that are unmutated.

Recipients boosted at about 4 weeks or about 12 weeks are pooled. Assay used: immunoSEQ multiplex PCR; TCRdb lists only in-frame clones, some missing. In the table there are 150,000 or so clones, roughly 94% of which are singletons. A word on this clone: What it binds is unknown.

The chain is built from TRBV6-5 and TRBJ1-3; possibly TRBD1 for D (6 bases). This TCR derives from an adult who received the AZD1222 COVID-19 vaccine. The starting material was peripheral blood, obtained 28 days after the second AZD1222 dose. CDR3 loop: CASSPDRGNTIYF. CDR3 DNA: TGTGCCAGCAGTCCCGACAGGGGAAACACCATATATTTT.